Listed below are T cell receptor beta chains from one sample, sequenced in a study of Ad26.COV2.S vaccination and SARS-CoV-2 variants. TCRdb's copy holds only in-frame clones and misses some; the assay was immunoSEQ multiplex PCR. The table lists about 350,000 clones, 88% of them singletons. The sequences come from peripheral blood, collected in a trial of Ad26.COV2.S vaccine versus placebo. The receptors come from a person aged 18-65 years who received the Ad26.COV2.S COVID-19 vaccine or a placebo. Both conserved end residues are part of each CDR3. Each record gives: V gene, clone size, J gene, D gene, CDR3 protein, CDR3 DNA. D genes are given only for firm matches. The size entry is marked missing in some rows and otherwise reads once, few, many or a size class.

TRBV7-2	NA	TRBJ1-1	NA	CASSLGNIYTEAFF	TGTGCCAGCAGCTTAGGGAACATCTACACTGAAGCTTTCTTT
TRBV7-6	NA	TRBJ2-6	NA	CASSNKPRASGANVLTF	TGTGCCAGCAGCAACAAACCTAGGGCTTCTGGGGCCAACGTCCTGACTTTC
TRBV11-2	NA	TRBJ2-7	NA	CASSLGRWSSYEQYF	TGTGCCAGCAGTCTCGGACGGTGGAGCTCCTACGAGCAGTACTTC
TRBV7-8	NA	TRBJ2-3	TRBD2	CASSLVAGEADTQYF	TGTGCCAGCAGCTTAGTGGCGGGGGAGGCAGATACGCAGTATTTT
TRBV19	NA	TRBJ2-3	NA	CASSSPSPPSTDTQYF	TGTGCCAGTAGTTCGCCCTCTCCTCCTAGCACAGATACGCAGTATTTT
TRBV2	NA	TRBJ2-2	TRBD2	CASGFRRGGGTGELFF	TGTGCCAGCGGTTTTAGGCGGGGGGGCGGCACCGGGGAGCTGTTTTTT
TRBV7-2	NA	TRBJ1-5	NA	CASSPLVSNQPQHF	TGTGCCAGCAGCCCGCTCGTAAGCAATCAGCCCCAGCATTTT
TRBV6-2/TRBV6-3	NA	TRBJ1-1	NA	CASSLQRTEAFF	TGTGCCAGCAGTCTTCAGCGCACTGAAGCTTTCTTT
TRBV14	NA	TRBJ2-1	NA	CASSPPSGPEQFF	TGTGCCAGCAGCCCACCAAGCGGCCCCGAGCAGTTCTTC
TRBV25-1	NA	TRBJ1-6	NA	CASSDLQGSSYNSPLHF	TGTGCCAGCAGTGACCTACAGGGAAGCTCCTATAATTCACCCCTCCACTTT
TRBV7-9	NA	TRBJ1-1	NA	CASSLSRRTEAFF	TGTGCCAGCAGCTTAAGTAGGCGCACTGAAGCTTTCTTT
TRBV5-1	NA	TRBJ2-7	TRBD1	CASSLGLAGGYEQYF	TGCGCCAGCAGCTTGGGCCTGGCAGGGGGCTACGAGCAGTACTTC
TRBV20-1	NA	TRBJ2-3	NA	CSGMRGDTQYF	TGCAGTGGCATGAGGGGGGATACGCAGTATTTT
TRBV19	NA	TRBJ1-1	TRBD1	CASSTRTGLAFF	TGTGCCAGTAGTACCCGGACAGGGCTAGCTTTCTTT
TRBV28	NA	TRBJ1-1	NA	CASNSEMNTEAFF	TGTGCCAGCAATTCAGAAATGAACACTGAAGCTTTCTTT
TRBV18	NA	TRBJ2-2	NA	CASSPRDGGRELFF	TGTGCCAGCTCACCCCGCGATGGGGGCCGGGAGCTGTTTTTT
TRBV6-2/TRBV6-3	once	TRBJ1-5	TRBD1	CASSYSSRRFGTGLQPQHF	TGTGCCAGCAGTTACTCGTCTAGGCGATTCGGGACAGGGCTTCAGCCCCAGCATTTT
TRBV6-1	NA	TRBJ1-6	TRBD1	CASSEEGASSPLHF	TGTGCCAGCAGTGAAGAGGGGGCATCTTCACCCCTCCACTTT
TRBV2	NA	TRBJ1-1	NA	CASTWGRVNTEAFF	TGTGCCAGCACATGGGGCCGAGTGAACACTGAAGCTTTCTTT
TRBV6-6	NA	TRBJ2-4	NA	CASSLPPTVAKNIQYF	TGTGCCAGCAGTTTACCCCCTACGGTAGCCAAAAACATTCAGTACTTC
TRBV30	NA	TRBJ1-5	NA	CAWSVYVPGADQPQHF	TGTGCCTGGAGTGTATACGTCCCGGGGGCTGATCAGCCCCAGCATTTT
TRBV7-9	NA	TRBJ1-6	NA	CASSSPGTINSPLHF	TGTGCCAGCAGCTCACCCGGGACGATAAATTCACCCCTCCACTTT
TRBV9	NA	TRBJ2-1	TRBD2	CASSENLSGRMPLLVDEQFF	TGTGCCAGCAGCGAAAACCTTAGCGGGAGGATGCCCCTCTTGGTCGATGAGCAGTTCTTC
TRBV4-1	once	TRBJ1-6	TRBD1	CASSQLQGADSPLHF	TGCGCCAGCAGCCAACTACAGGGGGCCGATTCACCCCTCCACTTT
TRBV7-6	NA	TRBJ1-1	NA	CASSLDRRVDTEAFF	TGTGCCAGCAGCTTGGACCGCCGGGTGGACACTGAAGCTTTCTTT
TRBV6-5	once	TRBJ2-7	TRBD1	CASSYPGQGIYEQYF	TGTGCCAGCAGTTACCCGGGACAGGGGATCTACGAGCAGTACTTC
TRBV20-1	NA	TRBJ2-1	NA	CSARRGPEQFF	TGCAGTGCCCGGCGGGGGCCTGAGCAGTTCTTC
TRBV6-5	NA	TRBJ1-2	NA	CATYPGGGSGYTF	TGTGCCACCTACCCCGGGGGGGGTAGCGGCTACACCTTC
TRBV6-2/TRBV6-3	NA	TRBJ1-5	TRBD1	CASSSFPRQGGNQPQHF	TGTGCCAGCAGTTCGTTCCCACGACAGGGCGGCAATCAGCCCCAGCATTTT
TRBV6-4	NA	TRBJ2-3	NA	CASSEYAGAGDTQYF	TGTGCCAGCAGTGAATATGCGGGGGCGGGAGATACGCAGTATTTT
TRBV30	NA	TRBJ2-3	TRBD1	CASDRENTDTQYF	TGTGCCTCGGACAGGGAAAACACAGATACGCAGTATTTT
TRBV28	many	TRBJ2-7	NA	CASSRSLRRDEQYF	TGTGCCAGCAGCCGGAGTCTTCGGCGGGACGAGCAGTACTTC
TRBV7-6	NA	TRBJ1-1	NA	CASSLAGPGSGSEAFF	TGTGCCAGCAGCTTAGCGGGTCCAGGGTCTGGGTCTGAAGCTTTCTTT
TRBV19	NA	TRBJ2-2	TRBD2	CASTSGSSNTGELFF	TGTGCCAGCACTAGCGGGAGTAGTAACACCGGGGAGCTGTTTTTT
TRBV6-1	many	TRBJ2-2	NA	CASSESGAGELFF	TGTGCCAGCAGTGAAAGTGGCGCCGGGGAGCTGTTTTTT
TRBV11-3	NA	TRBJ2-1	NA	CASSLGGDPRYNEQFF	TGTGCCAGCAGCTTAGGAGGGGATCCACGGTACAATGAGCAGTTCTTC
TRBV4-1	few	TRBJ1-1	NA	CASSQGRGLNTEAFF	TGCGCCAGCAGCCAAGGTAGGGGGTTGAACACTGAAGCTTTCTTT
TRBV9	NA	TRBJ2-1	NA	CASSGQGYEQFF	TGTGCCAGCAGCGGCCAGGGATATGAGCAGTTCTTC
TRBV10-3	NA	TRBJ1-1	TRBD1	CAISGQGALNTEAFF	TGTGCCATCAGTGGTCAGGGGGCTTTGAACACTGAAGCTTTCTTT
TRBV5-4	once	TRBJ2-1	TRBD1	CASSSADRANEQFF	TGTGCCAGCAGCTCCGCGGACAGGGCGAATGAGCAGTTCTTC
TRBV6-1	NA	TRBJ1-2	TRBD1	CASSETGTAFYGYTF	TGTGCCAGCAGTGAAACCGGGACAGCCTTCTATGGCTACACCTTC
TRBV7-2	NA	TRBJ2-5	NA	CASSRPEETQYF	TGTGCCAGCAGCCGACCAGAGGAGACCCAGTACTTC
TRBV5-4	once	TRBJ1-1	TRBD1	CASSWKIQGYTEAFF	TGTGCCAGCAGCTGGAAAATACAGGGGTACACTGAAGCTTTCTTT